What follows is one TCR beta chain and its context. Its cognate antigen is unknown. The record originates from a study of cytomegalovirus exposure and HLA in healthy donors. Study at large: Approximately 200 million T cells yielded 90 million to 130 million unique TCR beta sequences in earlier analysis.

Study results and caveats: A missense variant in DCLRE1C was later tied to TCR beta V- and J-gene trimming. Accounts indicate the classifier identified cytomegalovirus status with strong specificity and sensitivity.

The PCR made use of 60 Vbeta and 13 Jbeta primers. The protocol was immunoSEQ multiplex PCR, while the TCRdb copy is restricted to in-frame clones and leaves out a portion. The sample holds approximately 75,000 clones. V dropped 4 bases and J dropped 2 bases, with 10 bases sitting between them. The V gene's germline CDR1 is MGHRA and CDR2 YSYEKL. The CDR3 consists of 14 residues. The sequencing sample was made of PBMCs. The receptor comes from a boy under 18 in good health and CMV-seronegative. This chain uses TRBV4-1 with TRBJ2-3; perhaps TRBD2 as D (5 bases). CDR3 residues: CASSPSGDTDTQYF. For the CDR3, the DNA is TGCGCCAGCAGCCCCTCCGGGGACACAGATACGCAGTATTTT.